These 5 T cell receptor beta chains originate from one sample sequenced in a study of CD8+ T cells in alopecia areata. Extraction and reverse transcription of RNA yielded cDNA as the sequencing template. Sequencing used immunoSEQ multiplex PCR; TCRdb keeps in-frame clones, though not all of them. The sample records about 150,000 clones, roughly 58% being singletons. Material: CD8+ T cells sorted from blood. The source of these receptors is a human donor in good health.

This clone appeared a few times. The chain uses TRBV5-4 and TRBJ2-3; tentatively, D is TRBD2 (6 bases). The CDR3 length is 16 residues. The V and J ends lost 1 base and 6 bases respectively, with 18 bases between them. The germline V gene encodes CDR1 SGHNT and CDR2 YYREEE (reference sequence). As DNA, the CDR3 is TGTGCCAGCAGCTTGAAATTGCTCCGGGGGTTGGATACGCAGTATTTT. Its translation is CASSLKLLRGLDTQYF.

This rearrangement joins TRBV2 to TRBJ2-2; D not resolved. CDR3 length: 14 residues. V was pared by 6 bases and J by 0 bases, with 8 bases between. The germline CDR1 and CDR2 sequences are SNHLY and FYNNEI. The CDR3 loop reads CASSPTANTGELFF. The CDR3 DNA reads as TGTGCCAGCAGCCCCACGGCGAACACCGGGGAGCTGTTTTTT.

The V call is TRBV2, the J call TRBJ1-2, with D hard to call. Trimming took 3 bases from V and 5 from J, leaving 13 bases between them. Germline V gene sequence: CDR1 SNHLY, CDR2 FYNNEI. This CDR3 has 14 amino acids. CDR3 bases: TGTGCCAGCAGTGAGCAGGACGACTCGTATGGCTACACCTTC. Its protein is CASSEQDDSYGYTF.

This clone came up a few times. The CDR3 DNA follows: TGTGCCAGCACCGGGTCAGCCCAAAGTGGGACCCAGTACTTC. It is translated as CASTGSAQSGTQYF. The rearrangement joins TRBV27 to TRBJ2-5; D gene uncertain. V dropped 7 bases and J dropped 7 bases, with 19 bases sitting between them. CDR3 length: 14 amino acids. Germline V gene lookup returns CDR1 MNHEY and CDR2 SMNVEV (reference sequence).

A remark on this clone: The same CDR3 is also encoded by other DNA sequences in this sample. The chain uses TRBV25-1 and TRBJ2-7; a weak D match, TRBD2 (6 bases). The CDR3 covers 11 residues. Between the trimmed V and J ends, which lost 5 bases and 6 bases, there was a span of 8 bases. Germline CDR1 reads MGHDK; CDR2 reads SYGVNS. The CDR3 region is CASSQGGEQYF. CDR3 coding DNA: TGTGCCAGCAGTCAGGGAGGCGAGCAGTACTTC.